This note documents a single T cell receptor beta chain sequence. Its antigen is as yet unknown. The CDR3 sequence is 16 residues long. CDR1 and CDR2 (germline): SEHNR, FQNEAQ (reference sequence). The ends lost 5 bases at V and 5 bases at J; junction bases unmatched: 12. The sample originates from a study of cytomegalovirus exposure and HLA in healthy donors. Despite likely unrecorded immune exposures, the donors were nominally healthy at the time of sampling. Study-level findings and limits: Associated with cytomegalovirus, according to the listing, were 150 to 200 TCR beta chains. Certain indistinguishable V segments, among them TRBV6-2 and TRBV6-3, were excluded. Donor immune exposure was known only as CMV serostatus.

PCR primers comprised 60 Vbeta and 13 Jbeta primers. Clones were read by immunoSEQ multiplex PCR, and TCRdb kept only the in-frame ones, dropping some. There are roughly 250,000 clones in the sample; 65% to 85% occur only once, and about 2.2% lies in the top ten. The rearrangement joins TRBV7-9 to TRBJ2-5; TRBD2 agrees at 9 bases. This receptor was taken from a female donor in good health and CMV-seronegative. The sequencing sample was made of PBMCs. CDR3 region: CASSPREAGGLETQYF. CDR3 nucleotides: TGTGCCAGCAGCCCCCGTGAGGCGGGAGGGTTGGAGACCCAGTACTTC.